This T cell receptor (beta chain) is from a study of shared clonotypes between healthy human individuals. Study-level results: Unshared clonotypes carried lower generation probabilities than those common to all four donors.

Naive-designated CD8 cells lacked CD45RO, were positively enriched for CCR7, and omitted terminally differentiated effector memory CD45RA+ cells. With respect to this clone: Its cognate antigen is unknown. This specimen includes other DNA sequences encoding the same CDR3.

CDR1 is MNHEY, CDR2 SVGAGI, per germline. The CDR3 loop spans 15 amino acids. The V and J ends lost 0 bases and 0 bases respectively, with 9 bases between them. An approximately 210 ng quantity of DNA, tens of thousands of T cell genomes, went into the sorted-subset replicate PCRs. Generated by immunoSEQ multiplex PCR, the TCRdb table keeps only in-frame clones and is missing some. Of more than 2 million clones listed, 85% to 95% are singletons. The TCR was taken from a man aged 18-30 years in good health. The chain combines TRBV6-5 with TRBJ2-7, with a weak D call TRBD1 (5 bases). Specimen: naive CD8+ T cells sorted from blood. In DNA form, the CDR3 reads TGTGCCAGCAGTTACTCGGGGCCGTCCTCCTACGAGCAGTACTTC. Translating it yields CASSYSGPSSYEQYF.